The T cell receptor beta chain under discussion was sequenced for a study of blood T cell repertoires in COVID-19 (dated by TCRdb to the early 2020s). About the full investigation: The collaborator samples originated in the United States, Italy and Spain and spanned the acute and convalescent phases of COVID-19. The prospective study material was composed of cDNA or gDNA derived from T cells, B-cell-depleted T cells, or PBMCs. A freely available public database, intended as a resource for researchers studying the immune response to SARS-CoV-2, is where the repertoires were released. Samples came from the ongoing ImmuneRACE study (first 160 participants) plus 1,254 subjects from 6 global collaborators. Deeply sampled blood TCRbeta repertoires from subjects exposed to, actively infected with, or recovered from COVID-19 were included in the dataset. Where HLA class I and class II types were available, the types were taken from metadata supplied by the sample provider, not from assay-based typing. The sample metadata nearly always contained a de-identified subject ID, COVID-19 status, age in years and sex. Study-level results and caveats: Clinical and demographic metadata were provided uncurated, with the amount varying by source and participant.

The CDR3 sequence holds 12 residues, the cysteine and phenylalanine included. The sequence is cut down to CDR3 DNA, 36 bases in frame from base 1. CDR1 SGHKS and CDR2 YYEKEE were looked up in the germline V gene (reference sequence). The junction carries 8 bases between V and J, which are trimmed by 0 bases and 10 bases respectively. Regarding this clone: The clone's antigen remains unknown. Base quality data are lacking; no much larger clone is found one base away.

In the prospective study, participants were about 18 to 90 years old, resided in approximately 22 geographic areas of the United States, and were enrolled through a virtual design. In the prospective study, cohorts were assigned on the basis of participant-reported clinical history obtained from a screening survey and a study questionnaire. For ImmuneRACE Cohort 3, a participant was defined as recovered based on two consecutive negative NP/OP PCR tests, clearance by a healthcare professional, or resolution of symptoms. Mobile phlebotomists in the prospective study collected whole blood, serum and a nasopharyngeal or oropharyngeal swab from every participant. Additional blood draws and questionnaires over an approximately 2-month period could optionally be provided by prospective study participants. Blood samples from the prospective study were shipped frozen or at room temperature prior to DNA extraction.

The immunoSEQ Assay, a bias-controlled multiplex PCR, was used to amplify TCRbeta CDR3 regions from genomic DNA. Regarding the original processing steps: The number of nucleated cells in each sample was estimated from the amplification of reference gene primers within the assay. To quantify the absolute abundance of each unique TCRbeta CDR3 rearrangement, sequence reads were collapsed and filtered. Productive Simpson clonality was computed per sample as the square root of Simpson's diversity index over productive rearrangements. As stored in TCRdb, this immuneACCESS dataset retains in-frame rearrangements with V and J assigned. A fraction of the clones does not appear; measured against another copy, unresolved V genes explain less than half of the discrepancy, and the remainder lacks a known reason. The V and J calls and the clone size are those of that table, but D and trimming were determined from the DNA. The sample records more than 250,000 clones, 70% to 90% of which are singletons. The ten top clones hold 5.5% to 7% of the sample.

The sequencing input was PBMCs or T cells enriched from blood (not recorded which). The V gene is TRBV5-5 and the J gene is TRBJ2-1, with the D gene not clear enough to name. This TCR was sampled from a middle-aged woman who had recovered from COVID-19. The DNA sequence follows: TGTGCCAGCAGCTTGGGCCTCCAGGAGCAGTTCTTC. Its protein product is CASSLGLQEQFF.